Presented here are 10 T cell receptor beta chains from one specimen sequenced in a study of cytomegalovirus exposure and HLA in healthy donors. Use of 60 Vbeta and 13 Jbeta primers characterized the PCR. Measured with immunoSEQ multiplex PCR; TCRdb has only the in-frame clones, and not every one. Of more than 140,000 clones in the sample, approximately 82% were seen once. Sequencing used PBMCs. These receptors were taken from a man aged 40-55 years in good health and CMV-seronegative.

The chain is built from TRBV19 and TRBJ1-5; 7 bases agree with TRBD1. This CDR3 has 14 residues. Germline V gene lookup returns CDR1 LNHDA and CDR2 SQIVND (reference sequence). V shed 7 bases, J shed 5 bases, and the junction held 8 bases outside the gene matches. CDR3 bases: TGTGCCAGTACCCTACAGGGGAGGCATCAGCCCCAGCATTTT. Translation gives CASTLQGRHQPQHF. The variable domain in full, completed from reference TRBV19 and TRBJ1-5, reads DGGITQSPKYLFRKEGQNVTLSCEQNLNHDAMYWYRQDPGQGLRLIYYSQIVNDFQKGDIAEGYSVSREKKESFPLTVTSAQKNPTAFYLCASTLQGRHQPQHFGDGTRLSIL.

The chain employs TRBV7-9 and TRBJ2-1; TRBD2 matches at 14 bases. Germline V lookup: CDR1 SEHNR, CDR2 FQNEAQ (reference sequence). The junction had 3 bases not matched to a gene; V was cut back by 3 bases and J by 8 bases. CDR3 length equals 15 residues. In DNA, the CDR3 is TGTGCCAGCAGCTTGAGACTAGCGGGGGGGCATGAGCAGTTCTTC. Translation gives CASSLRLAGGHEQFF.

CDR3 coding DNA: TGTGCCAGCAGAAAAATAGGGCAGGGGACATATGGCTACACCTTC. Amino acids: CASRKIGQGTYGYTF. The chain employs TRBV11-2 and TRBJ1-2; maybe TRBD1 (6 bases). The germline gives CDR1 SGHAT, CDR2 FQNNGV. With 6 bases removed from V and 5 bases from J, the gap between germline ends came to 19 bases. The CDR3 is 15 amino acids. Looking up the rest from reference TRBV11-2 and TRBJ1-2 gives the full variable domain: EAGVAQSPRYKIIEKRQSVAFWCNPISGHATLYWYQQILGQGPKLLIQFQNNGVVDDSQLPKDRFSAERLKGVDSTLKIQPAKLEDSAVYLCASRKIGQGTYGYTFGSGTRLTVV.

At least ten counts were recorded for this clone. Other DNA sequences of this sample code for an identical CDR3. The chain combines TRBV5-6 with TRBJ1-1, with 7 bases that match TRBD1. CDR3 length: 14 amino acids. Germline CDR1 is SGHDT and CDR2 is YYEEEE. V shed 0 bases, J shed 3 bases, and the junction held 2 bases outside the gene matches. The CDR3 DNA follows: TGTGCCAGCAGCTTGGGACAGGGTTACACTGAAGCTTTCTTT. Translated, it gives CASSLGQGYTEAFF.

J is TRBJ1-3 and V is TRBV15; D uncertain. The V gene's germline CDR1 is LNHNV and CDR2 YYDKDF (reference sequence). Trimming removed 5 bases at V and 8 bases at J, with 10 bases between. The CDR3 length is 12 residues. CDR3 sequence (DNA): TGTGCCACCAGCCGACACGTGGACACCATATATTTT. Its translation: CATSRHVDTIYF.

The chain has TRBV6-5 and TRBJ2-7, with TRBD2 matching over 10 bases. Germline CDR1 MNHEY, CDR2 SVGAGI. The CDR3 has 15 residues. The V segment lost 9 bases and the J segment 5 bases; nucleotides outside the gene matches: 13. CDR3 nucleotides: TGTGCCAGTTGCTCATTAAGCGGGGGGGCCCACGAGCAGTACTTC. This translates into CASCSLSGGAHEQYF.

The genes are TRBV7-9 and TRBJ1-1, with 10 bases matching TRBD1. The trim removed 2 bases at V and 2 bases at J, leaving 5 bases unmatched. Looked up from germline, CDR1 is SEHNR and CDR2 is FQNEAQ (reference sequence). The CDR3 contains 16 residues. CDR3 coding DNA: TGTGCCAGCAGCTTACCGCGGGACAGGGGTAACACTGAAGCTTTCTTT. The encoded protein is CASSLPRDRGNTEAFF.

The chain carries TRBV4-1 and TRBJ2-3, with 11 nucleotides matching TRBD2. Germline V gene data show CDR1 as MGHRA and CDR2 as YSYEKL. V lost 0 bases and J lost 0; bases outside the gene matches: 2. The length of the CDR3 is 17 residues. CDR3 coding DNA: TGCGCCAGCAGCCAAGAACGACTAGCGGGGAGCACAGATACGCAGTATTTT. This sequence encodes CASSQERLAGSTDTQYF.

This chain connects TRBV29-1 to TRBJ2-2, with 8 bases that match TRBD1. The CDR3 has 18 amino acids. CDR1 and CDR2 (germline): SQVTM, ANQGSEA. J was trimmed by 0 bases and V by 4 bases; bases with no gene match: 13. The CDR3 spells CSVVLSTGVEANTGELFF. The CDR3 DNA sequence: TGCAGCGTTGTTCTCTCGACAGGGGTTGAGGCGAACACCGGGGAGCTGTTTTTT.

The chain has TRBV11-2 and TRBJ1-1; D gene ambiguous. V was clipped by 2 bases and J by 6 bases, with 19 bases between them. Per germline, CDR1 SGHAT and CDR2 FQNNGV. The CDR3 covers 16 residues. CDR3 sequence: CASSLFSGDITAEAFF. The DNA for the CDR3 is TGTGCCAGCAGCTTATTCTCGGGTGATATTACTGCTGAAGCTTTCTTT.